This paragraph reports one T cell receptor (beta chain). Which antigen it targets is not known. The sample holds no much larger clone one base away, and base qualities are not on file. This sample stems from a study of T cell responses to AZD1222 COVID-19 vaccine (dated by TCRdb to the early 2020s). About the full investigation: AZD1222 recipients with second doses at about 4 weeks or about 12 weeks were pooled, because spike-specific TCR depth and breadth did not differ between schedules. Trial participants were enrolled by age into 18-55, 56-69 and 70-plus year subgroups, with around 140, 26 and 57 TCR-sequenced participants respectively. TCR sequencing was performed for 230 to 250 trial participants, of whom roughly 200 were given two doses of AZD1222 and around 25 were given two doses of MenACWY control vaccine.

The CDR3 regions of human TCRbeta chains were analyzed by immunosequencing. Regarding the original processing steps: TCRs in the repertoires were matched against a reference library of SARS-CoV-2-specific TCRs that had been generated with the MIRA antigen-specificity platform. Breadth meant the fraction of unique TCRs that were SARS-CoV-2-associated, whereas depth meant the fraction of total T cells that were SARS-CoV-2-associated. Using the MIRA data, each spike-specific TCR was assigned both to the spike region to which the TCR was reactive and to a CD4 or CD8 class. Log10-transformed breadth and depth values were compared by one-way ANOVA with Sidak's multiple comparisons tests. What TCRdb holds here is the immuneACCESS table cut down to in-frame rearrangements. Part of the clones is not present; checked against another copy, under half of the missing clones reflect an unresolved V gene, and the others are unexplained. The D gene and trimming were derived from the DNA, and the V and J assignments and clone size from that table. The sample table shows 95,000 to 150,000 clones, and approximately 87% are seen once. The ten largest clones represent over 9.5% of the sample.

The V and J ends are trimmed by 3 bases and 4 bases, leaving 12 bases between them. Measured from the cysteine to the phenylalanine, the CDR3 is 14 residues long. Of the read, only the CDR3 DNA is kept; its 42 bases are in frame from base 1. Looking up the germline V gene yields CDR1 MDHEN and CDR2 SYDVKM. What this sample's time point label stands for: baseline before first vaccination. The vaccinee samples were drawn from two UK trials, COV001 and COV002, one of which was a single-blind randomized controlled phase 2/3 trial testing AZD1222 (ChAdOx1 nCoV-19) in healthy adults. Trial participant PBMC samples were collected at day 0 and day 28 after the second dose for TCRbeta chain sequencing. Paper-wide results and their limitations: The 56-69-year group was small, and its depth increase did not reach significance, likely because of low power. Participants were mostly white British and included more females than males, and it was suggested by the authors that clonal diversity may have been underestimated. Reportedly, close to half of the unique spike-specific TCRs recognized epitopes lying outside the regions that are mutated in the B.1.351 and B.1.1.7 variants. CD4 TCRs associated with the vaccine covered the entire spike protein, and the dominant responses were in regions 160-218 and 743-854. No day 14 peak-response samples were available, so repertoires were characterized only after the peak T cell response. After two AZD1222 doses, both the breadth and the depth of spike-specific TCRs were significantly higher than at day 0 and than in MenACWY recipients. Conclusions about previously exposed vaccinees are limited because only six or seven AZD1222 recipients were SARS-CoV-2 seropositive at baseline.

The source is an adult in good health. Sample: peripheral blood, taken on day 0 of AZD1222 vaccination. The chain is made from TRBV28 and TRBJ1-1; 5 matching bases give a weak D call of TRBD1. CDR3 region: CASSFPGFGTEAFF. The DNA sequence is TGTGCCAGCAGTTTTCCAGGGTTCGGCACTGAAGCTTTCTTT. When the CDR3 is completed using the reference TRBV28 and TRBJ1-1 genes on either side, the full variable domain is DVKVTQSSRYLVKRTGEKVFLECVQDMDHENMFWYRQDPGLGLRLIYFSYDVKMKEKGDIPEGYSVSREKKERFSLILESASTNQTSMYLCASSFPGFGTEAFFGQGTRLTVV.